In this sample, the clone carrying this T cell receptor (beta chain) turned up many times. What it binds is unknown. This CDR3 contains 18 residues. Germline CDR1 ENHRY, CDR2 SYGVKD. J was trimmed by 2 bases and V by 0 bases; bases with no gene match: 11. The data derive from a study of T cells after yellow fever vaccination. Study-wide findings and caveats: Most clones from primary vaccination resurfaced after the booster (approximately 95% CD4, more than 75% CD8). Few clonotypes appeared in both CD4 and CD8 compartments.

They built TCR cDNA with 5'RACE template switching, a step that put in a universal primer site and UMIs. In TCRdb, the 5' RACE reads were re-called with MiXCR into one record per CDR3 protein. The sample lists approximately 340,000 distinct CDR3 sequences; 8.5% to 10% were seen once. The sample here was PBMCs, taken on the day of the first yellow fever vaccination. The V call is TRBV10-3, the J call TRBJ2-3, with TRBD2 matching over 7 bases. The sequence derives from a man in his late teens or twenties who received the YFV17D yellow fever vaccine. The CDR3 nucleotides read TGTGCCATCAGTGAGTCTGGGCGCGGGGGAAGATTCACAGATACGCAGTATTTT. This gives the protein CAISESGRGGRFTDTQYF.